This T cell receptor beta chain was recorded in a study of CD8+ T cells in alopecia areata. Overall study: Administration of oral tofacitinib to treated patients was at 5 to 10 mg twice daily. Tofacitinib exposure lasted 6 to 18 months, followed by 6 months off drug.

Between the trimmed V and J ends, which lost 6 bases and 2 bases, there was a span of 16 bases. The CDR3 length is 15 residues. Germline V lookup: CDR1 SNHLY, CDR2 FYNNEI. It was from alopecia areata patients that lesional scalp punch biopsies and peripheral blood were collected. Extracted RNA was reverse transcribed into cDNA, the sequencing template. Clones were sequenced by immunoSEQ multiplex PCR, and TCRdb holds only the in-frame ones, with some missing. This sample has approximately 5,400 clones, with approximately 60% found just once. This chain connects TRBV2 to TRBJ1-2; perhaps TRBD1 as D (5 bases). This sequence originates from a human donor with alopecia areata. The sequenced sample was skin, obtained at week 0. The CDR3, as DNA: TGTGCCAGCAGAAGCGGGACTCTCGAAAACTATGGCTACACCTTC. Its translation: CASRSGTLENYGYTF.